What follows are 2 T cell receptor beta chains derived from one specimen sequenced in a study of blood T cell repertoires in COVID-19. The repertoire was sequenced with immunoSEQ multiplex PCR; TCRdb's copy has only in-frame clones and lacks some. The sample carries roughly 80,000 clones, around 92% recorded once. The sample consisted of peripheral blood. The receptors derive from a woman aged 45-60 years in a cohort sampled during active COVID-19.

There are a few counts of this clone. The CDR3 sequence: CATFSGTGASGANVLTF. The DNA for the CDR3 is TGCGCCACCTTCTCCGGGACAGGCGCGTCTGGGGCCAACGTCCTGACTTTC. The V call is TRBV4-1, the J call TRBJ2-6, with 8 nucleotides matching TRBD1. V was pared by 10 bases and J by 1 base, with 12 bases of the junction left unmatched. The CDR3 has 17 residues. Per the germline V gene, CDR1 is MGHRA and CDR2 is YSYEKL.

The V and J genes are TRBV27 and TRBJ2-1; 7 positions agree with TRBD1. The CDR3 extends over 15 amino acids. Looked up from germline, CDR1 is MNHEY and CDR2 is SMNVEV (reference sequence). With 9 bases clipped from V and 3 bases from J, the junction kept 11 bases outside the gene matches. CDR3 protein: CASSQGSPSYNEQFF. CDR3 DNA: TGTGCCAGTTCACAGGGGAGCCCAAGCTACAATGAGCAGTTCTTC.